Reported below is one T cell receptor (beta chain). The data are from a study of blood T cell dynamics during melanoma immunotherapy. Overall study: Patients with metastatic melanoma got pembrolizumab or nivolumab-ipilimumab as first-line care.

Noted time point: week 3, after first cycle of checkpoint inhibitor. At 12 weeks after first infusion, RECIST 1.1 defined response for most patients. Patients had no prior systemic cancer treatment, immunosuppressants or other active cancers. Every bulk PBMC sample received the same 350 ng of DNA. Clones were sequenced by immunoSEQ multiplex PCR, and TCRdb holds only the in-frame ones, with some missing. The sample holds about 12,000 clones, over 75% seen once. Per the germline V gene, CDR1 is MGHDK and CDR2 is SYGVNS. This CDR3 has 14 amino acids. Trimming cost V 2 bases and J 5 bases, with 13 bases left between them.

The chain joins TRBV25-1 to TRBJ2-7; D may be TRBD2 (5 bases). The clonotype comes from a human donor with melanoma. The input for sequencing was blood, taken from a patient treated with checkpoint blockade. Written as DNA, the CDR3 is TGTGCCAGCAGTGAAGGAGGACTTGCTCACGAGCAGTACTTC. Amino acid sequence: CASSEGGLAHEQYF.